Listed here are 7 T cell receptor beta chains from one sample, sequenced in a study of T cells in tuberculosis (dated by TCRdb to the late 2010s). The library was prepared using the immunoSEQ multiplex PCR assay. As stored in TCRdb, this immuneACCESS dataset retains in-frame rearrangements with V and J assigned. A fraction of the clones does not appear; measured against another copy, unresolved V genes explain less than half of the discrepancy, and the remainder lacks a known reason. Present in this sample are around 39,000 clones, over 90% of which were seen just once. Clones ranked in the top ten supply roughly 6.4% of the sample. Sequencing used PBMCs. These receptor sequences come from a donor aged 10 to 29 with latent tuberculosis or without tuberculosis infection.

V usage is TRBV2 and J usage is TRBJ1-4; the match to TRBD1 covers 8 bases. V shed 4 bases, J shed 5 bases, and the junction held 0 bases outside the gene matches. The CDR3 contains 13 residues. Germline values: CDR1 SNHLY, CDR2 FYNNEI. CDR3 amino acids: CASSGTGNEKLFF. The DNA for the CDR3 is TGTGCCAGCAGTGGGACAGGGAATGAAAAACTGTTTTTT.

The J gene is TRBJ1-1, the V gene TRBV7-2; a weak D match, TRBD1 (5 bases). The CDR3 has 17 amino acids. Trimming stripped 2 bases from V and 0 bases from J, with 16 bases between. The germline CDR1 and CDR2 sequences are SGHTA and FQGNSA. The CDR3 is CASSLLSGINMNTEAFF. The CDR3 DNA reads TGTGCCAGCAGCTTACTGTCAGGGATCAACATGAACACTGAAGCTTTCTTT.

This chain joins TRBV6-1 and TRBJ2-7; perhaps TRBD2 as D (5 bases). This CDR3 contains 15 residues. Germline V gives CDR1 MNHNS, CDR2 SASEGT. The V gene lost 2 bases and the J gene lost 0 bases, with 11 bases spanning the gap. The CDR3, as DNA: TGTGCCAGCAGTGAAACGCCGGGATACTCCTACGAGCAGTACTTC. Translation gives CASSETPGYSYEQYF.

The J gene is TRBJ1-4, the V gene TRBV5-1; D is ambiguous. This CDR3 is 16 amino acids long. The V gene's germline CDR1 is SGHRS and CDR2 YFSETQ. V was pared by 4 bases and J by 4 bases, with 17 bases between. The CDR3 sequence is CASSLEVADYNEKLFF. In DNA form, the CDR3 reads TGCGCCAGCAGCCTGGAAGTGGCTGATTATAATGAAAAACTGTTTTTT.

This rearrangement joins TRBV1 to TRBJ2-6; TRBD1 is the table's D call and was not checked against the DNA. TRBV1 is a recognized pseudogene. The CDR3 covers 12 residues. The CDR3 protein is CTTYTGANVLTF. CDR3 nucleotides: TGCACCACTTACACTGGGGCCAACGTCCTGACTTTC.

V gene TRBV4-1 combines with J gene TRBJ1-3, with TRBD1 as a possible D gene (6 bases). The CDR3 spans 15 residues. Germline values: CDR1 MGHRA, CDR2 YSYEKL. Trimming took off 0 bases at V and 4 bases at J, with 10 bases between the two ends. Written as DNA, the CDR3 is TGCGCCAGCAGCCAAGATACAGGGTTCGGAAACACCATATATTTT. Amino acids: CASSQDTGFGNTIYF.

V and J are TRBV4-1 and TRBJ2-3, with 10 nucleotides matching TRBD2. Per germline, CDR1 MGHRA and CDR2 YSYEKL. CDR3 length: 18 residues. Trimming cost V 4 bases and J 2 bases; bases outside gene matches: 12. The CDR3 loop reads CASSLKSYSGGPTDTQYF. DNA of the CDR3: TGCGCCAGCAGCCTTAAATCGTATAGCGGGGGGCCCACAGATACGCAGTATTTT.